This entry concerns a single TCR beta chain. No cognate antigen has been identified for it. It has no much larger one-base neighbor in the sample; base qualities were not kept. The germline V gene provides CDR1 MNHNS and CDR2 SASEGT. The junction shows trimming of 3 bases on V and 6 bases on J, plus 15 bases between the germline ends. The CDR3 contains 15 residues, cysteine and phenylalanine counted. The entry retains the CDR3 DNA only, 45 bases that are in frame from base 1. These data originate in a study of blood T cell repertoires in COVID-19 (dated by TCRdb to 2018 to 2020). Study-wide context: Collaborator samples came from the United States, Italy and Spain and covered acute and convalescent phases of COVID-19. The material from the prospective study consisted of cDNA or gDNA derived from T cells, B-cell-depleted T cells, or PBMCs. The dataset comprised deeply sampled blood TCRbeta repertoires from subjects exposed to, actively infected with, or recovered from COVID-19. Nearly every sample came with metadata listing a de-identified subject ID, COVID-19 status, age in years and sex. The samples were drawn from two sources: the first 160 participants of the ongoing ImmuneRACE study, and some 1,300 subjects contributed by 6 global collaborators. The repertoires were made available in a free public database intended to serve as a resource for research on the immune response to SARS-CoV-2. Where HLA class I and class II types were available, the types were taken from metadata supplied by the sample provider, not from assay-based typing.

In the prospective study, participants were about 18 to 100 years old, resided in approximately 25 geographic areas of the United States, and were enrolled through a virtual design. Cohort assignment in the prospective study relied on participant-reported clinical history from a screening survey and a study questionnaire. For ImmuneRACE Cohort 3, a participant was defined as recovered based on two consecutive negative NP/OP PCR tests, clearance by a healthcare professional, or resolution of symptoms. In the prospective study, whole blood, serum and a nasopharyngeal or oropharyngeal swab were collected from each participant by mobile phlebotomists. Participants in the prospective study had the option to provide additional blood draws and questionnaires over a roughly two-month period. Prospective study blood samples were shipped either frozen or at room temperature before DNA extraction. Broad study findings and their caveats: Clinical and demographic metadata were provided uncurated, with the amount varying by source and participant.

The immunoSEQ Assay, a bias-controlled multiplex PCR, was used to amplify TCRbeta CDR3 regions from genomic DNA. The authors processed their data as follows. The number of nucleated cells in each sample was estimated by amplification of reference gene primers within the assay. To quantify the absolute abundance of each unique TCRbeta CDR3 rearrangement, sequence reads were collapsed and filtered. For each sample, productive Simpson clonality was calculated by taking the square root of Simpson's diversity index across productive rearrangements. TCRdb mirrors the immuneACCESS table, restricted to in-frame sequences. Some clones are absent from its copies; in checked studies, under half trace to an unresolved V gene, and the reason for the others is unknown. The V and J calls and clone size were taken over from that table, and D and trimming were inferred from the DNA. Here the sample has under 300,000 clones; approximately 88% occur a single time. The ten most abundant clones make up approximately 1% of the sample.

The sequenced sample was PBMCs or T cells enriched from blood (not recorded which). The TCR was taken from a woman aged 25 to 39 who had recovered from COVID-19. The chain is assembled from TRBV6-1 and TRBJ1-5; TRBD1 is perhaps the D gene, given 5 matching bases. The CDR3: CASSDPGEFSQPQHF. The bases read TGTGCCAGCAGTGATCCGGGGGAATTTTCTCAGCCCCAGCATTTT.